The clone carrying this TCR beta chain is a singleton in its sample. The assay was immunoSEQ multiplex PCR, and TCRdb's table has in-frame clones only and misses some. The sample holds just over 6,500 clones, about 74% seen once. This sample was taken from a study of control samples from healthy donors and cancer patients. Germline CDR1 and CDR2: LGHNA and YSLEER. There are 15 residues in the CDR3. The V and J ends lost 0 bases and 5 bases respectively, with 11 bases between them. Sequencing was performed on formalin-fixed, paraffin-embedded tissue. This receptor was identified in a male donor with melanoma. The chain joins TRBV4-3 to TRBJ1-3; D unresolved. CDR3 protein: CASSQDYGPRNTIYF. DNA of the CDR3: TGCGCCAGCAGCCAAGATTATGGACCGAGAAACACCATATATTTT.